These 7 T cell receptor beta chains were sequenced from one sample in a study of cytomegalovirus exposure and HLA in healthy donors. A multiplex PCR was run with 60 Vbeta primers and 13 Jbeta primers. The data were produced by immunoSEQ multiplex PCR, yet TCRdb's version contains in-frame clones alone and is incomplete. The repertoire holds about 160,000 clones, with more than 75% as singletons. Sequencing used PBMCs. Receptors were obtained from a girl aged 2 to 9 in good health and CMV-seropositive.

The table lists this clone with a few counts. The chain combines TRBV30 with TRBJ2-4; D remains unclear. V lost 3 bases and J 3 bases, leaving 9 bases between the germline ends. Germline loops: CDR1 GTSNPN, CDR2 SVGIG (reference sequence). The CDR3 runs to 13 residues. The CDR3 spells CAWSLNNKNIQYF. Written as DNA, the CDR3 is TGTGCCTGGAGCCTAAATAACAAAAACATTCAGTACTTC.

This clone was detected only once. J is TRBJ2-7 and V is TRBV25-1, with D uncertain. The germline V gene has CDR1 MGHDK and CDR2 SYGVNS. The CDR3 sequence is 11 residues long. V gave up 4 bases and J gave up 1 base, with 2 bases separating them. CDR3 DNA: TGTGCCAGCAGTGCTTCCTACGAGCAGTACTTC. It specifies CASSASYEQYF.

The chain recombines TRBV2 with TRBJ1-5; D ambiguous. The CDR3 is made up of 12 amino acids. V was clipped by 7 bases and J by 9 bases, with 13 bases between them. The germline V gene has CDR1 SNHLY and CDR2 FYNNEI. The CDR3 sequence: CASKGASGPQHF. The CDR3 region has the DNA TGTGCCAGCAAGGGAGCCAGCGGGCCCCAGCATTTT.

The rearrangement joins TRBV28 to TRBJ1-3, with D possibly being TRBD1 (6 bases). CDR1 is MDHEN and CDR2 is SYDVKM in the germline V gene. CDR3 size: 14 residues. V gave up 4 bases and J gave up 4 bases, with 11 bases separating them. The CDR3 region is CASSYWTDGNTIYF. As DNA, the CDR3 is TGTGCCAGCAGTTACTGGACAGACGGAAACACCATATATTTT.

The genes are TRBV30 and TRBJ2-2, with D perhaps matching TRBD2 (5 bases). Germline V gene data show CDR1 as GTSNPN and CDR2 as SVGIG (reference sequence). The V end was cut by 8 bases, the J end by 11 bases, with 21 bases between. This CDR3 has 13 residues. CDR3 nucleotide sequence: TGTGCCCTGAGCGAATCGCAGAGCGGAGAGCTGTTTTTT. Its translation is CALSESQSGELFF. Full variable domain (missing parts from reference TRBV30 and TRBJ2-2): SQTIHQWPATLVQPVGSPLSLECTVEGTSNPNLYWYRQAAGRGLQLLFYSVGIGQISSEVPQNLSASRPQDRQFILSSKKLLLSDSGFYLCALSESQSGELFFGEGSRLTVL.

The chain links TRBV5-1 to TRBJ2-5; tentative D call: TRBD2 (6 bases). Germline V CDR1 and CDR2: SGHRS, YFSETQ. The CDR3 runs 14 residues. Trimming pared 5 bases from V and 0 bases from J, leaving 11 bases between. In nucleotides, the CDR3 is TGCGCCAGCAGAACGGGACTGAACCAAGAGACCCAGTACTTC. This encodes CASRTGLNQETQYF.

As regards this clone: One end of the junction is discordant with germline, which a read error may explain. The chain combines TRBV2 with TRBJ2-4; 13 bases are a match to TRBD2. CDR1 and CDR2 (germline): SNHLY, FYNNEI. The CDR3 is 14 residues long. Here the CDR3 reads CASSDVLAGGPVHF. The CDR3 DNA sequence: TGTGCCAGCAGTGACGTACTAGCGGGAGGGCCGGTTCACTTC. Full variable domain (outside the CDR3, taken from reference TRBV2 and TRBJ2-4): EPEVTQTPSHQVTQMGQEVILRCVPISNHLYFYWYRQILGQKVEFLVSFYNNEISEKSEIFDDQFSVERPDGSNFTLKIRSTKLEDSAMYFCASSDVLAGGPVHFGAGTRLSVL.